This TCR beta chain was recovered during a study of STAT5B mutations in CD4+ large granular lymphocyte leukemia. Profiled with immunoSEQ multiplex PCR; TCRdb holds only in-frame clones, not every one. This sample yields around 24,000 clones, of which around 72% are seen a single time; 0.65% belongs to the top ten. The CDR3 consists of 18 residues. CDR1 is SGHVS and CDR2 is FQNEAQ in the germline V gene. Trimming removed 2 bases at V and 7 bases at J, with 27 bases between. The chain carries TRBV7-8 and TRBJ2-7; D tentatively reads TRBD1 or TRBD2 (5 bases each). This receptor was identified in a human donor in good health. Sequencing was carried out using CD4+ T cells from blood buffy coats. Here the CDR3 reads CASSLSPLRGRNTWEQYF. The CDR3 region has the DNA TGTGCCAGCAGCTTATCACCGCTTAGGGGACGGAATACCTGGGAGCAGTACTTC. The full variable domain, in which reference TRBV7-8 and TRBJ2-7 provide the parts outside the CDR3, is GAGVSQSPRYKVAKRGQDVALRCDPISGHVSLFWYQQALGQGPEFLTYFQNEAQLDKSGLPSDRFFAERPEGSVSTLKIQRTQQEDSAVYLCASSLSPLRGRNTWEQYFGPGTRLTVT.